The present T cell receptor beta chain was sequenced within a study of blood T cell repertoires in COVID-19. Study-level information: COVID-19 samples from acute and convalescent phases originated in the United States, Italy and Spain. PBMCs, B-cell-depleted T cells, or T cells were the source of the cDNA or gDNA that made up the material.

With V trimmed by 4 bases and J by 9 bases, 12 bases remained unmatched. The V gene's germline CDR1 is LGHNA and CDR2 YNFKEQ. The CDR3 has 15 amino acids. This clone was seen a handful of times. Original handling: From reference gene primer amplification, estimates of nucleated cell counts were derived. The repertoire was sequenced with immunoSEQ multiplex PCR; TCRdb's copy has only in-frame clones and lacks some. V, J and clone size are those of that table, while D and trimming were read from the DNA. Of tens of thousands of clones listed, roughly 83% are singletons. V is TRBV4-2 and J is TRBJ2-1; 7 bases agree with TRBD2. The TCR originated in a man aged 70-80 years with acute or convalescent COVID-19. The sequencing input was peripheral blood. CDR3 nucleotide sequence: TGTGCCAGCAGCCTCGGACTAGGGGTCCCCCCTGAGCAGTTCTTC. Translating it yields CASSLGLGVPPEQFF.